Presented here are 24 T cell receptor beta chains from one specimen sequenced in a study of T cells in Graves' hyperthyroidism and ophthalmopathy (dated by TCRdb to between 2018 and 2020). The receptor library was made with multiplex PCR. The sequencer listed for this sample is Illumina HiSeq 2000. The TCR beta CDR3 regions were amplified from the RNA transcripts. For the first round of RT-PCR on the TCR CDR3, the HTBI primer set was used together with the Qiagen OneStep RT-PCR kit. The raw public reads went through TCRdb reprocessing: fastp at Q25, MiXCR clone calling, in-frame beta chains kept. Rows are unified per CDR3 protein, each entry keeping the most common DNA and genes. Across this sample there are approximately 870,000 distinct CDR3 sequences, with 35% to 45% seen only once. The ten top clones hold roughly 8.3% of the sample. Material for sequencing was blood. Receptor source: a man between 18 and 35 years old with Graves' hyperthyroidism.

The gene calls are TRBV9 and TRBJ1-3; tentatively, D is TRBD1 (5 bases). The germline V and J ends were trimmed by 7 bases and 0 bases, with 14 bases remaining between them. This CDR3 is built from 15 residues. CDR1 SGDLS and CDR2 YYNGEE come from the germline V gene. This chain's CDR3 is CASSLPRGSGNTIYF. The CDR3 DNA sequence: TGTGCCAGCTCACTTCCGAGGGGCTCTGGAAACACCATATATTTT.

This chain links TRBV7-9 with TRBJ1-1, with D possibly matching TRBD1 (5 bases). Trimming stripped 5 bases from V and 1 base from J, with 14 bases between. The germline gives CDR1 SEHNR, CDR2 FQNEAQ (reference sequence). The CDR3 runs 15 residues. Here the CDR3 reads CASSLEGLTNTEAFF. CDR3 coding DNA: TGTGCCAGCAGCCTAGAGGGGTTGACGAACACTGAAGCTTTCTTT.

This clonotype was counted many times. V is TRBV9 and J is TRBJ1-2, with 7 positions matching TRBD1. This CDR3 is 15 amino acids long. The germline gives CDR1 SGDLS, CDR2 YYNGEE. V lost 3 bases and J lost 4; bases outside the gene matches: 9. The CDR3 spells CASSGPSTGLYGYTF. CDR3 coding DNA: TGTGCCAGCAGCGGCCCTTCGACAGGGCTCTATGGCTACACCTTC.

The chain has TRBV7-2 and TRBJ1-2, with D unresolved. With 1 base removed from V and 3 bases from J, the gap between germline ends came to 9 bases. Germline V gene sequence: CDR1 SGHTA, CDR2 FQGNSA. The CDR3 length is 14 residues. The CDR3 here is CASSLGLSYYGYTF. The CDR3 DNA follows: TGTGCCAGCAGCTTAGGTCTCAGTTACTATGGCTACACCTTC.

This clonotype was found a few times. The rearrangement links TRBV10-2 to TRBJ2-7; D may be TRBD1 or TRBD2 (5 bases each). The V end lost 0 bases, the J end lost 12 bases, and 15 bases lay between the germline ends. This CDR3 contains 13 residues. Germline lookup yields CDR1 WSHSY and CDR2 SAAADI. CDR3 DNA sequence: TGCGCCAGCAGTGAGTCGAGTTTGGGGACGGGGTACTTC. Translating gives CASSESSLGTGYF.

The chain carries TRBV7-9 and TRBJ2-2; 8 nucleotides agree with TRBD1. This CDR3 comprises 17 residues. The germline CDR1 and CDR2 sequences are SEHNR and FQNEAQ (reference sequence). J lost 2 bases, V lost 5 bases, and 10 bases had no gene match. The CDR3 DNA follows: TGTGCCAGCAGCCCCCAGATGGGACAGGAAAACACCGGGGAGCTGTTTTTT. This codes for CASSPQMGQENTGELFF.

The sample holds a few counts of this clonotype. This chain connects TRBV6-5 to TRBJ2-6; 12 bases are a match to TRBD2. CDR1 MNHEY and CDR2 SVGAGI come from the germline V gene. This CDR3 is built from 17 residues. V dropped 8 bases and J dropped 0; count of bases not matched to a gene: 5. The DNA of the CDR3 is TGTGCCAGCCGCGGACTAGCGGGGAGCTCTGGGGCCAACGTCCTGACTTTC. Translating gives CASRGLAGSSGANVLTF.

This clonotype was seen ten or more times. The genes are TRBV29-1 and TRBJ1-2; D gene unclear. The CDR3 is made up of 13 amino acids. CDR1 SQVTM and CDR2 ANQGSEA come from the germline V gene. The V gene lost 4 bases and the J gene lost 4 bases, with 13 bases spanning the gap. The CDR3 DNA reads as TGCAGCGTTGTTGAAGGAAGCATCTATGGCTACACCTTC. It encodes CSVVEGSIYGYTF. Filled out from reference TRBV29-1 and TRBJ1-2, the complete variable domain reads SAVISQKPSRDICQRGTSLTIQCQVDSQVTMMFWYRQQPGQSLTLIATANQGSEATYESGFVIDKFPISRPNLTFSTLTVSNMSPEDSSIYLCSVVEGSIYGYTFGSGTRLTVV.

This clonotype occurred many times. The chain is built from TRBV7-9 and TRBJ2-5; TRBD2 agrees at 7 bases. Germline CDR1 and CDR2: SEHNR and FQNEAQ (reference sequence). The CDR3 length is 14 residues. V gave up 3 bases and J gave up 4 bases; unmatched junction bases: 5. The CDR3 nucleotides read TGTGCCAGCAGCTTTTGGGGGGGAGGAGAGACCCAGTACTTC. As protein: CASSFWGGGETQYF. Full variable domain (outside the CDR3, taken from reference TRBV7-9 and TRBJ2-5): DTGVSQNPRHKITKRGQNVTFRCDPISEHNRLYWYRQTLGQGPEFLTYFQNEAQLEKSRLLSDRFSAERPKGSFSTLEIQRTEQGDSAMYLCASSFWGGGETQYFGPGTRLLVL.

This clonotype has only a few counts. This rearrangement joins TRBV6-4 to TRBJ2-1, with D tentatively TRBD1 (6 bases). Germline V lookup: CDR1 MRHNA, CDR2 SNTAGT. CDR3 length equals 15 residues. V lost 1 base to trimming and J lost 2 bases, with 9 bases between them. As DNA, the CDR3 is TGTGCCAGCAGTGACTACAGGGAGCCCTACAATGAGCAGTTCTTC. Protein sequence: CASSDYREPYNEQFF.

This clonotype occurred many times. V is TRBV2 and J is TRBJ1-2; D not certain. CDR1 is SNHLY, CDR2 FYNNEI, per germline. The CDR3 totals 13 residues. V was trimmed by 6 bases and J by 8 bases, leaving 16 bases between them. The CDR3 coding sequence is TGTGCCAGCAGCCCCGACGGCCTGGGAGGCTACACCTTC. As protein: CASSPDGLGGYTF.

The CDR3 spells CASSGLGGNDEQYF. Written as DNA, the CDR3 is TGTGCCAGCAGCGGATTAGGGGGGAACGACGAGCAGTACTTC. The V gene is TRBV9, the J gene TRBJ2-7; possibly TRBD1 or TRBD2 for D (6 bases each). The V end was cut by 3 bases, the J end by 5 bases, with 15 bases between. This CDR3 has 14 residues. Germline CDR1 and CDR2: SGDLS and YYNGEE.

This clonotype was seen a handful of times. The J gene is TRBJ1-5, the V gene TRBV12-3 or TRBV12-4; D might be TRBD1 (6 bases). The germline V and J ends were trimmed by 2 bases and 1 base, with 9 bases remaining between them. The CDR3 has 15 amino acids. The CDR3: CASSLYRASNQPQHF. The DNA of the CDR3 is TGTGCCAGCAGTTTATACAGGGCGAGCAATCAGCCCCAGCATTTT.

This clonotype turned up a few times. The chain joins TRBV5-6 to TRBJ1-3, with 9 bases identical to TRBD1. V lost 4 bases to trimming and J lost 1 base; unmatched junction nucleotides: 9. CDR1 is SGHDT and CDR2 is YYEEEE in the germline V gene. This CDR3 spans 17 amino acids. The CDR3 sequence is CASSLRTGVLSGNTIYF. DNA of the CDR3: TGTGCCAGCAGCCTGAGGACAGGGGTTTTATCTGGAAACACCATATATTTT.

This clonotype has only a few counts. The gene calls are TRBV2 and TRBJ1-2; 7 positions agree with TRBD1. Germline trimming cut 3 bases from V and 8 bases from J; bases unmatched to any gene: 6. The CDR3 length is 13 residues. Germline loops: CDR1 SNHLY, CDR2 FYNNEI. The CDR3 nucleotides are TGTGCCAGCAGTGATTGGACAGGACGGGGCTACACCTTC. This codes for CASSDWTGRGYTF.

The V gene is TRBV5-1, the J gene TRBJ1-3; D unresolved. Germline V CDR1 and CDR2: SGHRS, YFSETQ. The V end lost 4 bases, the J end lost 4 bases, and 9 bases lay between the germline ends. There are 13 residues in the CDR3. CDR3 nucleotides: TGCGCCAGCAGCGAGGAAGCCGGAAACACCATATATTTT. The encoded protein is CASSEEAGNTIYF.

This clonotype occurred a few times. The CDR3 sequence: CASSEGLAGVYEQYF. CDR3 bases: TGTGCCAGCAGTGAAGGCCTAGCGGGGGTGTACGAGCAGTACTTC. The chain employs TRBV2 and TRBJ2-7, with 10 bases lining up with TRBD2. Germline V gives CDR1 SNHLY, CDR2 FYNNEI. The V segment lost 1 base and the J segment 4 bases; nucleotides outside the gene matches: 4. This CDR3 contains 15 residues.

V and J are TRBV11-1 and TRBJ2-7; 11 nucleotides agree with TRBD2. The V and J ends lost 2 bases and 6 bases, in that order; junction bases with no gene match: 6. Germline V gives CDR1 SGHAT, CDR2 FQDESV (reference sequence). This CDR3 is built from 15 residues. The CDR3 nucleotides are TGTGCCAGCAGCTTATTGCGGCTAGCGGGGGGCGAGCAGTACTTC. Translated: CASSLLRLAGGEQYF.

This clonotype has at least ten counts. The V gene is TRBV6-1, the J gene TRBJ1-5; D unclear. Germline CDR1 is MNHNS and CDR2 is SASEGT. Deletions cut 5 bases from V and 5 bases from J, with 13 bases between. The CDR3 sequence is 14 residues long. CDR3 amino acids: CASSSIGFDQPQHF. In DNA, the CDR3 is TGTGCCAGCAGTTCCATCGGGTTCGATCAGCCCCAGCATTTT.

This sequence joins TRBV19 and TRBJ1-5; TRBD1 agrees at 8 bases. CDR1 is LNHDA and CDR2 is SQIVND in the germline V gene (reference sequence). V lost 3 bases to trimming and J lost 11 bases; unmatched junction nucleotides: 12. CDR3 length: 15 residues. This CDR3 reads CASSIGGDRPMAQHF. The CDR3 region has the DNA TGTGCCAGTAGTATTGGAGGGGACAGGCCTATGGCCCAGCATTTT.

This clonotype was observed a few times. The chain carries TRBV5-4 and TRBJ2-7; TRBD1 agrees at 10 bases. Germline values: CDR1 SGHNT, CDR2 YYREEE (reference sequence). This CDR3 comprises 15 residues. Trimming cost V 3 bases and J 5 bases; bases outside gene matches: 8. The CDR3 loop is CASSSGQGDLDEQYF. In DNA form, the CDR3 reads TGTGCCAGCAGCTCTGGACAGGGGGATCTAGACGAGCAGTACTTC.

Concerning this clonotype itself: The junction differs from germline at one of its ends, possibly a read error. This chain uses TRBV7-2 with TRBJ1-5; TRBD1 agrees at 8 bases. Germline V gene lookup returns CDR1 SGHTA and CDR2 FQGNSA. The CDR3 spans 15 residues. The CDR3 region is CASSLEDREVWPQHF. As DNA, the CDR3 is TGTGCCAGCAGTTTAGAGGACAGGGAGGTATGGCCCCAGCATTTT.

The genes are TRBV10-3 and TRBJ2-6, with no clear D. The length of the CDR3 is 14 residues. Trimming pared 10 bases from V and 2 bases from J, leaving 12 bases between. Germline V gene lookup returns CDR1 ENHRY and CDR2 SYGVKD. The CDR3 here is CASSMIPGANVLTF. CDR3 bases: TGTGCCAGCAGCATGATCCCTGGGGCCAACGTCCTGACTTTC.

Turning to this clonotype: This clone may be a read error of a much larger clone one base away. This rearrangement joins TRBV29-1 to TRBJ1-3; D may be TRBD1 (5 bases). V gave up 3 bases and J gave up 2 bases, with 11 bases separating them. This CDR3 region has 14 residues. Germline V gives CDR1 SQVTM, CDR2 ANQGSEA. CDR3 in amino acids: CSVEVAGTGNTIYF. Written as DNA, the CDR3 is TGCAGCGTTGAGGTGGCAGGGACTGGAAACACCATATATTTT.